This T cell receptor beta chain was captured in a study of radiotherapy plus CTLA-4 blockade in lung cancer. The CDR3 has 15 amino acids. Germline CDR1 is MNHEY and CDR2 is SMNVEV (reference sequence). Trimming removed 0 bases at V and 1 base at J, with 10 bases between. Only in-frame clones appear in the TCRdb table, and some are missing; sequencing was by immunoSEQ multiplex PCR. The sample comprises tens of thousands of clones, 70% to 90% of which are singletons, and about a quarter rests with the top ten. The TCR sequence derives from a human donor with non-small cell lung cancer whose response to radiotherapy plus ipilimumab could not be evaluated. Source: peripheral blood, taken from a patient treated with radiotherapy plus ipilimumab. V usage is TRBV27 and J usage is TRBJ2-7; the D is unclear. The CDR3: CASSLSSLISYEQYF. The CDR3 DNA is TGTGCCAGCAGTTTATCTTCCCTAATATCCTACGAGCAGTACTTC.